This T cell receptor (beta chain) was captured in a study of shared clonotypes between healthy human individuals. TCRdb's copy holds only in-frame clones and misses some; the assay was immunoSEQ multiplex PCR. The profile shows roughly 1,000,000 clones, around three quarters of them singletons. The ends were cut back, 2 bases at V and 4 bases at J, with 8 bases in the middle. Germline V gene data show CDR1 as MNHEY and CDR2 as SVGAGI. The CDR3 has 13 amino acids. The clonotype comes from a man aged 18-30 years in good health. Some clones in this sample may be carry-over from other donors' samples. Source material: memory CD4+ T cells from PBMCs. As to subset: CD45RA-negative fraction. The chain carries TRBV6-5 and TRBJ1-1; no clear D gene. This chain's CDR3 is CASSYTESTEAFF. The CDR3, as DNA: TGTGCCAGCAGTTACACGGAGTCCACTGAAGCTTTCTTT.